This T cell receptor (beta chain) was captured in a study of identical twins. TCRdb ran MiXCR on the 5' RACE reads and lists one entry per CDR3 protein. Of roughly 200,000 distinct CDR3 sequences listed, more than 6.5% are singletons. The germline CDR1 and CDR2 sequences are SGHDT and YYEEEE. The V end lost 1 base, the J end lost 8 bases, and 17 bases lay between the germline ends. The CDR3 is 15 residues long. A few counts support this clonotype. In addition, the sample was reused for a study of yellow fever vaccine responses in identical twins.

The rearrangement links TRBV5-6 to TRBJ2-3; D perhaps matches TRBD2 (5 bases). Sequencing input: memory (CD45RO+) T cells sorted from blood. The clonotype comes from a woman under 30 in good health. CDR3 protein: CASSLPGPGKGTQYF. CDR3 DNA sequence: TGTGCCAGCAGCTTGCCCGGACCGGGGAAGGGTACGCAGTATTTT. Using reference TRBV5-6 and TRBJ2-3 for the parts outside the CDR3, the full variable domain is DAGVTQSPTHLIKTRGQQVTLRCSPKSGHDTVSWYQQALGQGPQFIFQYYEEEERQRGNFPDRFSGHQFPNYSSELNVNALLLGDSALYLCASSLPGPGKGTQYFGPGTRLTVL.